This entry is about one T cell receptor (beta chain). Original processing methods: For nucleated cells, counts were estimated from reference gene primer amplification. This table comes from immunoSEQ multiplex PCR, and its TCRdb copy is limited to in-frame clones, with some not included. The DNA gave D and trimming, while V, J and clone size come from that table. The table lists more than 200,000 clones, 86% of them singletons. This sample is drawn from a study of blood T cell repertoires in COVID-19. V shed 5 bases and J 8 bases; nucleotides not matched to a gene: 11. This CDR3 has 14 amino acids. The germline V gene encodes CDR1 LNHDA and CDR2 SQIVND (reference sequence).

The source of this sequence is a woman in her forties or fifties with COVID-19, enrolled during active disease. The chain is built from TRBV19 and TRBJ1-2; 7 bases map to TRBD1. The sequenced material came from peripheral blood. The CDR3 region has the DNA TGTGCCAGTAGTCGTTTAGGGACAGTAGAGGGCTACACCTTC. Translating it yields CASSRLGTVEGYTF. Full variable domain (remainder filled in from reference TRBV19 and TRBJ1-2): DGGITQSPKYLFRKEGQNVTLSCEQNLNHDAMYWYRQDPGQGLRLIYYSQIVNDFQKGDIAEGYSVSREKKESFPLTVTSAQKNPTAFYLCASSRLGTVEGYTFGSGTRLTVV.